Sequencing of this T cell receptor (beta chain) was carried out in a study of blood T cell repertoires in COVID-19 (dated by TCRdb to the early 2020s). Some background on the complete study: Samples covering the acute and convalescent phases of COVID-19 were provided by collaborators in the United States, Italy and Spain. The material from the prospective study consisted of cDNA or gDNA derived from T cells, B-cell-depleted T cells, or PBMCs. Deeply sampled blood TCRbeta repertoires from subjects exposed to, actively infected with, or recovered from COVID-19 were included in the dataset. The repertoires were released in a freely available public database meant as a resource for research on the immune response to SARS-CoV-2. The samples were drawn from the first 160 participants of the ongoing ImmuneRACE study and from roughly 1,300 subjects provided by 6 global collaborators. Sample metadata almost always included a de-identified subject ID, COVID-19 status, age in years and sex. Where HLA class I and class II types were available, the types were taken from metadata supplied by the sample provider, not from assay-based typing.

About this clone: Its antigen is still unknown. Qualities for individual bases were not recorded, and no much larger clone is one base off.

CDR1 and CDR2, looked up from the germline V gene, are MRHNA and SNTAGT. V loses 0 bases of germline sequence and J loses 6 bases, and the interval between the two ends is 11 bases. The CDR3 goes from the cysteine to the phenylalanine over 14 residues. Only the CDR3 portion is preserved as DNA: 42 bases, with reading frame beginning at the first base. Whole blood was collected in K2EDTA tubes by collaborating institutions according to the institutions' own protocols. For TCRbeta analysis, collaborators shipped samples as frozen whole blood, isolated PBMCs, or DNA extracted from either of those sample types. Study-wide findings and limitations: Clinical and demographic metadata were provided uncurated, with the amount varying by source and participant.

The immunoSEQ Assay, a bias-controlled multiplex PCR, was used to amplify TCRbeta CDR3 regions from genomic DNA. In the authors' own workflow: Nucleated cell counts per sample were estimated from amplification of reference gene primers within the assay. To quantify the absolute abundance of each unique TCRbeta CDR3 rearrangement, sequence reads were collapsed and filtered. Productive Simpson clonality was computed per sample as the square root of Simpson's diversity index over productive rearrangements. TCRdb mirrors the immuneACCESS table, restricted to in-frame sequences. Some clones are absent from its copies; in checked studies, under half trace to an unresolved V gene, and the reason for the others is unknown. That table gives V, J and clone size, and the DNA gave D and trimming. For this sample there are roughly 700,000 clones; 80% to 90% appear just once. In total, the top ten clones hold more than 0.25% of the sample.

The sequenced sample consisted of peripheral blood. The chain employs TRBV6-4 and TRBJ1-2; TRBD1 is possibly the D segment (5 matching bases). The receptor comes from a woman between 18 and 30 years old with acute or convalescent COVID-19. The DNA sequence is as follows: TGTGCCAGCAGTGACTCGCGGGGCGCCCATGGCTACACCTTC. Translated, it gives CASSDSRGAHGYTF.